The TCR beta chain described here comes from a study of blood T cell repertoires in COVID-19 (TCRdb year 2020). For context, the study as a whole: Samples from collaborators originated in the United States, Italy and Spain and spanned both the acute and convalescent phases of COVID-19. The prospective study material was composed of cDNA or gDNA derived from T cells, B-cell-depleted T cells, or PBMCs. Subjects who had been exposed to COVID-19, were actively infected with it, or had recovered from it provided the deeply sampled blood TCRbeta repertoires that made up the dataset. A freely available public database, intended as a resource for researchers studying the immune response to SARS-CoV-2, is where the repertoires were released. The samples were drawn from the first 160 participants of the ongoing ImmuneRACE study and from 1,200 or so subjects provided by 6 global collaborators. The sample metadata nearly always contained a de-identified subject ID, COVID-19 status, age in years and sex. Where available, HLA class I and class II types were taken from metadata supplied by the sample provider and were not determined by assay-based typing. Study-level results and caveats: How much clinical and demographic metadata was included differed by source and by participant, and the metadata was provided uncurated.

A distance of 7 bases separates the germline ends of V and J, which lose 6 bases and 0 bases respectively. The cysteine opens and the phenylalanine closes a CDR3 of 13 amino acids. Only the CDR3 DNA stays, 39 bases, in frame from base 1. Sequences MNHEY (CDR1) and SVGAGI (CDR2) are obtained from the germline V gene. With respect to this clone: There is no known antigen for this receptor. It has no much larger one-base neighbor in the sample; base qualities were not kept.

TCRbeta CDR3 regions were amplified from genomic DNA using the immunoSEQ Assay, a bias-controlled multiplex PCR. The paper's data handling went like this. The number of nucleated cells in each sample was estimated by amplification of reference gene primers within the assay. To quantify the absolute abundance of each unique TCRbeta CDR3 rearrangement, sequence reads were collapsed and filtered. For each sample, productive Simpson clonality was calculated as the square root of Simpson's diversity index across productive rearrangements. This immuneACCESS table, as held by TCRdb, lists in-frame sequences with V and J called but not all clones. Of the missing ones, under half trace to an unresolved V gene in checked studies; the others have no known cause. V and J calls and clone size are as listed in that table; D and trimming were resolved from the DNA. The table for this sample lists 120,000 to 150,000 clones; approximately 80% of them were counted only once. The ten largest clonotypes hold about 5.1% of the sample.

Collaborating institutions collected whole blood in K2EDTA tubes following their own protocols. For TCRbeta analysis, collaborators shipped samples in one of three forms: frozen whole blood, isolated PBMCs, or DNA extracted from either of those sample types. The rearrangement joined TRBV6-5 to TRBJ2-3, with an unclear D gene assignment. Sequenced material: peripheral blood. The sequence was collected from a human donor in a cohort sampled during active COVID-19. The CDR3 reads CASRKTSTDTQYF. The nucleotide sequence reads TGTGCCAGCAGAAAAACTAGCACAGATACGCAGTATTTT.